This is a list of T cell receptor beta chains from one sample in a study of siplizumab effects on memory and regulatory T cells. The repertoire was sequenced with immunoSEQ multiplex PCR; TCRdb's copy has only in-frame clones and lacks some. The sample holds around 100,000 clones, 94% seen once. Source material: non-Treg CD4+ T cells sorted from blood. Every receptor here comes from a human donor in good health. Each CDR3 is given with its conserved first and last residue. The D gene is left open where the match is weak. Clone size, where shown, is once, few, many, or a class for clones that have expanded.

d_gene: .
abundance: once
v_gene: TRBV6-5
j_gene: TRBJ1-1
CDR3aa: CASSYSPGPNKAFF
CDR3nt: TGTGCCAGCAGTTACTCCCCCGGACCTAACAAAGCTTTCTTT

d_gene: TRBD1
abundance: .
v_gene: TRBV14
j_gene: TRBJ2-7
CDR3aa: CASSRQGSYEQYF
CDR3nt: TGTGCCAGCAGCCGACAGGGTTCCTACGAGCAGTACTTC

d_gene: .
abundance: .
v_gene: TRBV30
j_gene: TRBJ2-2
CDR3aa: CGQGFSGELFF
CDR3nt: TGTGGACAAGGATTCTCCGGGGAGCTGTTTTTT

d_gene: .
abundance: .
v_gene: TRBV25-1
j_gene: TRBJ1-2
CDR3aa: CASSEAFGFNYGYTF
CDR3nt: TGTGCCAGCAGTGAAGCCTTTGGGTTTAACTATGGCTACACCTTC

d_gene: .
abundance: once
v_gene: TRBV5-1
j_gene: TRBJ2-7
CDR3aa: CASSLSSASVSYEQYF
CDR3nt: TGCGCCAGCAGCTTGTCGTCGGCCAGCGTTTCCTACGAGCAGTACTTC

d_gene: TRBD1
abundance: .
v_gene: TRBV7-2
j_gene: TRBJ2-7
CDR3aa: CASSSARGSYEQYF
CDR3nt: TGTGCCAGCAGCTCGGCCAGGGGGAGCTACGAGCAGTACTTC

d_gene: TRBD1
abundance: .
v_gene: TRBV7-9
j_gene: TRBJ1-5
CDR3aa: CASSWSGGQGNQPQHF
CDR3nt: TGTGCCAGCAGCTGGAGCGGGGGACAGGGGAATCAGCCCCAGCATTTT

d_gene: .
abundance: .
v_gene: TRBV2
j_gene: TRBJ1-3
CDR3aa: CASRVDSGNTIYF
CDR3nt: TGTGCCAGCAGGGTCGACTCTGGAAACACCATATATTTT

d_gene: TRBD2
abundance: .
v_gene: TRBV19
j_gene: TRBJ2-5
CDR3aa: CASSTLASGLGETQYF
CDR3nt: TGTGCCAGTAGTACTCTGGCTAGCGGGCTGGGCGAGACCCAGTACTTC

d_gene: TRBD1
abundance: .
v_gene: TRBV30
j_gene: TRBJ1-1
CDR3aa: CAWRVQGATEAFF
CDR3nt: TGTGCCTGGAGGGTTCAGGGGGCGACTGAAGCTTTCTTT

d_gene: TRBD1
abundance: .
v_gene: TRBV6-1
j_gene: TRBJ2-2
CDR3aa: CASSDRTGGITGELFF
CDR3nt: TGTGCCAGCAGTGATAGAACAGGGGGTATCACCGGGGAGCTGTTTTTT

d_gene: .
abundance: once
v_gene: TRBV7-2
j_gene: TRBJ2-5
CDR3aa: CASSLGGGQETQYF
CDR3nt: TGTGCCAGCAGCTTAGGAGGAGGGCAAGAGACCCAGTACTTC

d_gene: .
abundance: .
v_gene: TRBV27
j_gene: TRBJ1-2
CDR3aa: CASSPQGLGYTF
CDR3nt: TGTGCCAGCAGTCCCCAGGGGTTAGGCTACACCTTC

d_gene: TRBD1
abundance: .
v_gene: TRBV18
j_gene: TRBJ1-1
CDR3aa: CASSTGQGENTEAFF
CDR3nt: TGTGCCAGCTCAACCGGACAGGGTGAGAACACTGAAGCTTTCTTT

d_gene: .
abundance: .
v_gene: TRBV18
j_gene: TRBJ1-3
CDR3aa: CASSPLGAAAGNTIYF
CDR3nt: TGTGCCAGCTCACCGTTGGGGGCGGCGGCTGGAAACACCATATATTTT

d_gene: .
abundance: .
v_gene: TRBV9
j_gene: TRBJ1-2
CDR3aa: CASSLYEGRNYGYTF
CDR3nt: TGTGCCAGCAGCCTCTACGAGGGCAGAAACTATGGCTACACCTTC

d_gene: .
abundance: .
v_gene: TRBV5-5
j_gene: TRBJ2-7
CDR3aa: CASSLAGGGYEQYF
CDR3nt: TGTGCCAGCAGCTTGGCCGGAGGGGGCTACGAGCAGTACTTC

d_gene: TRBD1
abundance: .
v_gene: TRBV29-1
j_gene: TRBJ2-1
CDR3aa: CSVMTGARDEQFF
CDR3nt: TGCAGCGTCATGACAGGGGCCCGGGATGAGCAGTTCTTC

d_gene: .
abundance: few
v_gene: TRBV27
j_gene: TRBJ1-1
CDR3aa: CASSFAGNTEAFF
CDR3nt: TGTGCCAGCAGTTTTGCGGGGAACACTGAAGCTTTCTTT

d_gene: .
abundance: .
v_gene: TRBV2
j_gene: TRBJ1-1
CDR3aa: CASRVGGLNTEAFF
CDR3nt: TGTGCCAGCAGGGTCGGGGGGTTGAACACTGAAGCTTTCTTT

d_gene: .
abundance: once
v_gene: TRBV7-9
j_gene: TRBJ1-2
CDR3aa: CASSLGTAYGYTF
CDR3nt: TGTGCCAGCAGCTTAGGGACGGCCTATGGCTACACCTTC

d_gene: TRBD2
abundance: .
v_gene: TRBV4-1
j_gene: TRBJ2-5
CDR3aa: CASSHPGLAGANPGETQYF
CDR3nt: TGCGCCAGCAGCCATCCTGGACTAGCGGGGGCCAATCCAGGGGAGACCCAGTACTTC

d_gene: TRBD1
abundance: .
v_gene: TRBV11-3
j_gene: TRBJ1-2
CDR3aa: CASSLGAGTENYGYTF
CDR3nt: TGTGCCAGCAGCTTAGGGGCGGGGACAGAGAACTATGGCTACACCTTC

d_gene: .
abundance: .
v_gene: TRBV5-4
j_gene: TRBJ2-5
CDR3aa: CASSDQETQYF
CDR3nt: TGTGCCAGCAGCGACCAAGAGACCCAGTACTTC

d_gene: TRBD1
abundance: .
v_gene: TRBV30
j_gene: TRBJ1-6
CDR3aa: CAWSGQGRSPLHF
CDR3nt: TGTGCCTGGAGTGGACAGGGTAGGTCACCCCTCCACTTT

d_gene: .
abundance: .
v_gene: TRBV5-4
j_gene: TRBJ2-5
CDR3aa: CASSLGPDQETQYF
CDR3nt: TGTGCCAGCAGCTTGGGGCCTGACCAAGAGACCCAGTACTTC

d_gene: .
abundance: few
v_gene: TRBV28
j_gene: TRBJ1-5
CDR3aa: CASSPIVRGLSQHF
CDR3nt: TGTGCCAGCAGTCCTATCGTACGTGGCTTATCCCAGCATTTT

d_gene: .
abundance: .
v_gene: TRBV7-2
j_gene: TRBJ2-5
CDR3aa: CASSQIWTQETQYF
CDR3nt: TGTGCCAGCTCACAGATCTGGACCCAAGAGACCCAGTACTTC

d_gene: TRBD1
abundance: .
v_gene: TRBV6-1
j_gene: TRBJ1-5
CDR3aa: CASSGQGRGNQPQHF
CDR3nt: TGTGCCAGCAGTGGACAGGGAAGAGGGAATCAGCCCCAGCATTTT

d_gene: .
abundance: .
v_gene: TRBV5-6
j_gene: TRBJ1-1
CDR3aa: CASSRSVTEAFF
CDR3nt: TGTGCCAGCAGCCGAAGTGTCACTGAAGCTTTCTTT